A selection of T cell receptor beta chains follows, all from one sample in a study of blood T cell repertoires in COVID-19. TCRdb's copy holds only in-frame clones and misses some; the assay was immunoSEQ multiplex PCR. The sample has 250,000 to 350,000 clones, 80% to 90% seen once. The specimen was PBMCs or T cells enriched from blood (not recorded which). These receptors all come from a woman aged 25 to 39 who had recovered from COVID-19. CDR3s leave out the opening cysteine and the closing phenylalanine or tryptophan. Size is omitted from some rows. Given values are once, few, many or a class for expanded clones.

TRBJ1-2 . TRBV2 ASSYDRADYGYT
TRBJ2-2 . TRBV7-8 ASSFIPGLLTGELF
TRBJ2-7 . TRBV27 ASSFLAGAPYEQY
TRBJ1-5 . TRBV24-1 ATSDPQTGFGQPQH
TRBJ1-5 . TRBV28 ASSSRAQPQH
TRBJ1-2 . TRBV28 ASRLNGGYT
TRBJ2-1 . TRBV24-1 ATSGTGGEQF
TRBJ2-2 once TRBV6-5 ASSYRTYSNTGELF
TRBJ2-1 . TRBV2 ASTGGPFREQF
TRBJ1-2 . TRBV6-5 ASRSTYGYT
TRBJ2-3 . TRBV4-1 ASSLEGLAGTDTQY
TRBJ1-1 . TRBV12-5 ASGLNLYTEAF
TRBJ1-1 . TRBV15 ATRGQGAVTEAF
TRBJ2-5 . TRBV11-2 ASSPSRGSQETQY
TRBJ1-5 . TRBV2 ASSDWGQAHQPQH
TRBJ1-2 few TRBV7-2 ARRRLANYGYT
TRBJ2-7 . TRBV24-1 ATSGDRSEQY
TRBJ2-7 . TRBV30 AWKRDRDPLPPYEQY
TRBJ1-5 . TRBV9 ASSVVGGGRQPQH
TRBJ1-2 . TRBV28 ASSLRRQGTYGYT
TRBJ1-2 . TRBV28 ASASPGYGYT
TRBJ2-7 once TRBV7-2 ASSFMIGQGATHEQY
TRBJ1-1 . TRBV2 ASSVGTGNTEAF
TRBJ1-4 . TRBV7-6 ASSNLPVPLDEKLF
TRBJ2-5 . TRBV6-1 ASSGAVGTGVGTQY
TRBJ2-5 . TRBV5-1 ASSPGTVQETQY
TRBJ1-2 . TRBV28 ASSPLPDRPYGYT
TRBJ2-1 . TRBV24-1 ATSDTGDPQEEQF
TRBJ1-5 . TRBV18 ASSADRGNQPQH
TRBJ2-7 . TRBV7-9 ATGGAYEQY
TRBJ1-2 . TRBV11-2 ASGAGTGTYGYT
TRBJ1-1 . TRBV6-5 ASISRGGRTEAF
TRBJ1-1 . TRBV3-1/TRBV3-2 ASSQDFGGRGQDKAF
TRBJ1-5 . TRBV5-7 ASSLGYGAGNQPQH
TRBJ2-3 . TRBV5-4 ASSRDRAKSQY
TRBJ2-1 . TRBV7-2 ASSLSATGSHNEQF
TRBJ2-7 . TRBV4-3 ASSQEGLYEQY
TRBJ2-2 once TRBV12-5 ASGLVRGPGELF
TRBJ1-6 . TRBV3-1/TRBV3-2 ASSPNRERNSPLH
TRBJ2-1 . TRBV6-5 ASKGSPFLDEQF
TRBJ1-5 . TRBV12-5 ASGLGEVSNQPQH
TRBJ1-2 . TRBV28 ASRGTGLYYGYT
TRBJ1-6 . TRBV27 ASSQVYNSPLH
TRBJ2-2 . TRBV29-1 SVEAAGELF
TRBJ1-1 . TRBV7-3 ASSSHGNTEAF
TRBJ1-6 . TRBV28 ASTPSVGRSPLH
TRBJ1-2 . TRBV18 ASSGQGRNVDGYT
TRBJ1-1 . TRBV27 ASSLGGNTEAF
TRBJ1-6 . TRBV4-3 ASSQDSQGTNSPLH
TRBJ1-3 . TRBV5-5 ASSLAQGSISGNTIY
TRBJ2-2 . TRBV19 ASRPRRAVNTGELF
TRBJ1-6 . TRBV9 ASSVGQGRSYNSPLH
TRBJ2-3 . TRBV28 ASSGVMGQGGTDTQY
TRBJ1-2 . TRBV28 ASSLTGSGYT
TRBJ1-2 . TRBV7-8 ASSLVQGGGYGYT
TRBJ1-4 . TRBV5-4 ASSFDRSGEKLF
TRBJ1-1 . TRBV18 ASSPQPPNRGQAF